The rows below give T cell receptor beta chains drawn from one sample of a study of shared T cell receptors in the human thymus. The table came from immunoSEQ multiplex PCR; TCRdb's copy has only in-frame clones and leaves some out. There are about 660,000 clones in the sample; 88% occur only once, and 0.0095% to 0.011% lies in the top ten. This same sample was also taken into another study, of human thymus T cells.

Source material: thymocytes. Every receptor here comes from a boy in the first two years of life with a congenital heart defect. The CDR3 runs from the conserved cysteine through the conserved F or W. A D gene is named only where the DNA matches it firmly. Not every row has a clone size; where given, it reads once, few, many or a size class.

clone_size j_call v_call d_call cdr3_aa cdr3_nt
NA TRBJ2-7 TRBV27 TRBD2 CASSKLAGVNYEQYF TGTGCCAGCAGTAAACTAGCGGGGGTTAACTACGAGCAGTACTTC
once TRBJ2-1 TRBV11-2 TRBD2 CASSLAASGSKNEQFF TGTGCCAGCAGCTTAGCCGCTAGCGGGAGTAAGAATGAGCAGTTCTTC
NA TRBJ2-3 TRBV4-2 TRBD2 CASSQDYRAGALADTQYF TGTGCCAGCAGCCAAGATTATCGAGCGGGAGCCTTGGCAGATACGCAGTATTTT
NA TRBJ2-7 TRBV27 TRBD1 CASSLWDRDGYEQYF TGTGCCAGCAGTTTGTGGGACAGGGATGGATACGAGCAGTACTTC
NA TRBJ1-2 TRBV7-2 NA CASRPMGVEGYGYTF TGTGCCAGCAGACCGATGGGCGTGGAGGGCTATGGCTACACCTTC
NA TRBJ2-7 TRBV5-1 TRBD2 CASSLGSSGSPYEQYF TGCGCCAGCAGCTTGGGGTCTAGCGGGAGCCCCTACGAGCAGTACTTC
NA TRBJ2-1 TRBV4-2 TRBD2 CASSQLAGGYNEQFF TGTGCCAGCAGCCAGCTAGCGGGAGGCTACAATGAGCAGTTCTTC
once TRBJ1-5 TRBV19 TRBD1 CASSKGTGLNQPQHF TGTGCCAGTAGTAAAGGGACAGGGTTAAATCAGCCCCAGCATTTT
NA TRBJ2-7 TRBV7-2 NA CASSLAAGSHSYEQYF TGTGCCAGCAGCTTAGCTGCCGGGAGCCACTCCTACGAGCAGTACTTC
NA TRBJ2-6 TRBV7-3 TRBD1 CASSGTGSSGANVLTF TGTGCCAGCAGCGGGACAGGGTCCAGTGGGGCCAACGTCCTGACTTTC
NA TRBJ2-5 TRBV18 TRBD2 CASSPPGLEETQYF TGTGCCAGCTCACCGCCGGGACTAGAGGAGACCCAGTACTTC
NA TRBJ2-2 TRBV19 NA CASSISRRDTGELFF TGTGCCAGTAGTATAAGTCGGCGGGACACCGGGGAGCTGTTTTTT
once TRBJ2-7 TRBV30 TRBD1 CAWSPGQASYEQYF TGTGCCTGGAGTCCTGGACAGGCCTCCTACGAGCAGTACTTC
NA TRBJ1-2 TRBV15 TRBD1 CATSTPRRQGRFGNYGYTF TGTGCCACCAGCACACCCCGGAGACAGGGGCGGTTTGGAAACTATGGCTACACCTTC
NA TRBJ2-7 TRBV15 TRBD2 CATSREGGLAGVSHEQYF TGTGCCACCAGCAGAGAAGGGGGATTAGCGGGAGTCAGTCACGAGCAGTACTTC
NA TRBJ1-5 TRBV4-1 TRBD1 CASSQALRDRGNSNQPQHF TGCGCCAGCAGCCAAGCGCTCCGGGACAGGGGCAATAGCAATCAGCCCCAGCATTTT
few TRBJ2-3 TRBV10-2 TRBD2 CASSARWGREVHTDTQYF TGCGCCAGCAGTGCCCGGTGGGGACGGGAGGTCCACACAGATACGCAGTATTTT
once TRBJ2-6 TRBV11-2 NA CASSLGASGANVLTF TGTGCCAGCAGCTTAGGGGCATCTGGGGCCAACGTCCTGACTTTC
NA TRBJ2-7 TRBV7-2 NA CASSPLPAGNYEQYF TGTGCCAGCAGCCCCCTTCCGGCGGGGAACTACGAGCAGTACTTC
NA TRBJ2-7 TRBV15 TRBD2 CATSRRASGSGSYEQYF TGTGCCACCAGCAGACGGGCTAGCGGGAGTGGGTCCTACGAGCAGTACTTC
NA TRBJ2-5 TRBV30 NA CAWSSRNRDTVLGTQYF TGTGCCTGGAGTAGTAGGAATCGGGATACGGTTCTGGGAACCCAGTACTTC
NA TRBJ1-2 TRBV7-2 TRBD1 CASSPDRGPAHTF TGTGCCAGCAGCCCAGACAGGGGCCCTGCCCACACCTTC
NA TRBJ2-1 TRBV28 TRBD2 CASSFLGLAGDSEQFF TGTGCCAGCAGCTTTCTTGGACTAGCGGGAGATTCTGAGCAGTTCTTC
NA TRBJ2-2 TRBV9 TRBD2 CASSVPSGRGGTGELFF TGTGCCAGCAGCGTTCCTAGCGGGAGGGGAGGCACCGGGGAGCTGTTTTTT
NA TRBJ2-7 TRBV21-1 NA CANMGRGDEQYF TGTGCCAACATGGGACGCGGGGACGAGCAGTACTTC
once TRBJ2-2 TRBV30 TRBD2 CAEGGRQAGAGGELFF TGTGCCGAAGGCGGGCGGCAGGCGGGAGCGGGCGGGGAGCTGTTTTTT
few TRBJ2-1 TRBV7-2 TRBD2 CASSLDTSGRVNEQFF TGTGCCAGCAGCTTAGATACTAGCGGGAGGGTTAATGAGCAGTTCTTC
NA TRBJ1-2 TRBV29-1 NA CSVERTDCGYTF TGCAGCGTTGAGAGGACAGATTGTGGCTACACCTTC
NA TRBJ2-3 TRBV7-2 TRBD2 CASSNWTSGSTDTQYF TGTGCCAGCAGCAACTGGACTAGCGGGAGCACAGATACGCAGTATTTT
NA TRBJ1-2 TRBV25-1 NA CASSSLREGNGYTF TGTGCCAGCAGTTCCTTACGGGAGGGGAATGGCTACACCTTC
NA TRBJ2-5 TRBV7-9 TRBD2 CASSFAGGGTQYF TGTGCCAGCAGCTTCGCGGGAGGGGGGACCCAGTACTTC
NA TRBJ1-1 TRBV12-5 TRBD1 CASGLVQQGPMNTEAFF TGTGCTAGTGGTTTGGTACAACAGGGGCCAATGAACACTGAAGCTTTCTTT
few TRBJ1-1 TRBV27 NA CASSLWDTNTEAFF TGTGCCAGCAGTTTATGGGACACTAACACTGAAGCTTTCTTT
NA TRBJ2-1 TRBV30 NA CAWSQSNEQFF TGTGCCTGGAGCCAGTCCAATGAGCAGTTCTTC
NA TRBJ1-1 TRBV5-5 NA CASRLRGLTNTEAFF TGTGCCAGCAGACTCCGCGGACTCACGAACACTGAAGCTTTCTTT
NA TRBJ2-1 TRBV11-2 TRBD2 CASSSKRVGRDEQFF TGTGCCAGCAGCTCCAAAAGGGTCGGGAGGGATGAGCAGTTCTTC
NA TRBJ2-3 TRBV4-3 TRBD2 CASSPPASGRATDTQYF TGCGCCAGCAGCCCCCCGGCTAGCGGGAGGGCCACAGATACGCAGTATTTT